A selection of T cell receptor beta chains follows, all from one sample in a study of cytomegalovirus exposure and HLA in healthy donors. Sequencing was performed with immunoSEQ multiplex PCR; in TCRdb, only in-frame clones are kept and a portion is missing. Of 150,000 to 200,000 clones listed, around 86% are singletons. The sample comprised PBMCs. Receptors originate from a woman aged 18-35 years in good health and CMV-seronegative. CDR3s include the opening cysteine and the closing phenylalanine or tryptophan. Each record gives: J gene, D gene, clone size, V gene, CDR3 DNA, CDR3 protein. D genes are given only for firm matches. Where a row states a size, it is once, few, many or the class of an expanded clone; other rows omit it.

TRBJ1-1 NA NA TRBV29-1 TGCAGCGCCGGGGGGGTTATGAACACTGAAGCTTTCTTT CSAGGVMNTEAFF
TRBJ1-3 NA NA TRBV6-6 TGTGCCAGCAGACTCAGGGACTCTGGAAACACCATATATTTT CASRLRDSGNTIYF
TRBJ1-1 NA NA TRBV27 TGTGCCAGCAGGGAAGGGGGAACTGAAGCTTTCTTT CASREGGTEAFF
TRBJ2-7 TRBD2 NA TRBV28 TGTGCCAGCAGTTCCCCCGGGGGGGGATCCTACGAGCAGTACTTC CASSSPGGGSYEQYF
TRBJ2-3 TRBD2 NA TRBV7-3 TGTGCCAGCAGCCTCGGACTAGCGGGAGCTGATACGCAGTATTTT CASSLGLAGADTQYF
TRBJ2-7 NA once TRBV5-5 TGTGCCAGCAGGTTAGTTGGTCGGGGAACCTACGAGCAGTACTTC CASRLVGRGTYEQYF
TRBJ2-5 NA NA TRBV18 TGTGCCAGCTCACCACCGGGGACAACCCCCCTGTTGGCCCAGTACTTC CASSPPGTTPLLAQYF
TRBJ2-2 TRBD1 NA TRBV5-1 TGCGCCAGCAGCTCCCGAGGACAGGGAGGAAACGGGGAGCTGTTTTTT CASSSRGQGGNGELFF
TRBJ1-1 TRBD1 NA TRBV28 TGTGCCAGCAGTTCCGCAGGGGGCCCTCTGAACACTGAAGCTTTCTTT CASSSAGGPLNTEAFF
TRBJ2-1 NA NA TRBV30 TGTGCCTGGAGTTGGCCGCATGAGCAGTTCTTC CAWSWPHEQFF
TRBJ2-2 NA few TRBV6-1 TGTGCCAGCAGTGAAAACGGACAAACCGGGGAGCTGTTTTTT CASSENGQTGELFF
TRBJ2-1 NA NA TRBV6-1 TGTGCCAGCAGTGAAGCCCCCTGGAGGGACTCCAATGAGCAGTTCTTC CASSEAPWRDSNEQFF
TRBJ2-3 NA NA TRBV30 TGTGCCTGGTCCCTCGGAGGAACTAGCACAGATACGCAGTATTTT CAWSLGGTSTDTQYF
TRBJ2-7 TRBD2 medium-sized TRBV11-3 TGTGCCAGCAGGGAAGGACTAGGGGCCTCCTACGAGCAGTACTTC CASREGLGASYEQYF
TRBJ1-1 TRBD1 NA TRBV27 TGTGCCAGCAGTCCAGGACAGGGTAAAGCTTTCTTT CASSPGQGKAFF
TRBJ2-7 NA NA TRBV6-5 TGTGCCAGCAGTAGGACTCCTTCCTACGAGCAGTACTTC CASSRTPSYEQYF
TRBJ2-3 NA NA TRBV7-2 TGTGCCAGCAGCCCCGGCACAGATACGCAGTATTTT CASSPGTDTQYF
TRBJ1-2 NA NA TRBV10-2 TGCGCCAGCAGTGAGCCCCGTCGAGGAAACTATGGCTACACCTTC CASSEPRRGNYGYTF
TRBJ1-1 NA NA TRBV10-3 TGTGCCATCACTCAAGCGGGGGTGAACACTGAAGCTTTCTTT CAITQAGVNTEAFF
TRBJ1-3 TRBD1 once TRBV6-1 TGTGCCAGCAGTGAAGCGTACCCCCCCGGCAGGGGGCCTGGAAACACCATATATTTT CASSEAYPPGRGPGNTIYF
TRBJ2-2 NA once TRBV19 TGTGCCAGTAGTATGAGGGAGAGGTCTGGGCTGTTTTTT CASSMRERSGLFF
TRBJ2-7 TRBD1 NA TRBV7-2 TGTGCCAGCAGCTGGGGGTCAGGGGGCTACGAGCAGTACTTC CASSWGSGGYEQYF
TRBJ2-3 NA NA TRBV30 TGTGCCTGGAGTAATGGGGAAGGGGCAGATACGCAGTATTTT CAWSNGEGADTQYF
TRBJ2-6 NA NA TRBV18 TGTGCCAGCTCACCACCCCAGTCTGGGGCCAACGTCCTGACTTTC CASSPPQSGANVLTF
TRBJ2-1 TRBD2 NA TRBV7-2 TGTGCCAGCAGCCCAGTGGGGACTAGCGATGAGCAGTTCTTC CASSPVGTSDEQFF
TRBJ2-1 TRBD1 NA TRBV11-3 TGTGCCAGCAGCTTAGCATGGACAGGTCTTAATGAGCAGTTCTTC CASSLAWTGLNEQFF
TRBJ2-3 NA NA TRBV6-5 TGTGCCAGCAGATCAAGCACAGATACGCAGTATTTT CASRSSTDTQYF
TRBJ2-7 TRBD2 NA TRBV9 TGTGCCAGCAGCTTAGAGGGGGGGCTAGCGGGAGGCGAGCAGTACTTC CASSLEGGLAGGEQYF
TRBJ2-3 TRBD2 NA TRBV29-1 TGCAGCGTTGAGGGTACTAGCGGGACCCTCACAGATACGCAGTATTTT CSVEGTSGTLTDTQYF
TRBJ1-5 NA NA TRBV19 TGTGCCAGTGCGCTTTTGGGGCATGATCAGCCCCAGCATTTT CASALLGHDQPQHF
TRBJ2-5 NA NA TRBV7-2 TGTGCCAGCAGCTTATCACCTAGCTTCCAAGAGACCCAGTACTTC CASSLSPSFQETQYF
TRBJ1-1 TRBD1 NA TRBV6-1 TGTGCCAGCAGAGAAGACAGGGGAGCTGAAGCTTTCTTT CASREDRGAEAFF
TRBJ2-7 TRBD1 NA TRBV15 TGTGCCACCAGCAGGGGCCCGACAGGGGGCCGGGAAGAGCAGTACTTC CATSRGPTGGREEQYF
TRBJ2-7 NA NA TRBV4-1 TGCGCCAGCAGCCAAGCCCCGGGACAAAGCTACGAGCAGTACTTC CASSQAPGQSYEQYF
TRBJ1-1 NA NA TRBV11-2 TGTGCCAGCAGACGCCCCTTTTTCCAGGGGAGGGACACTGAAGCTTTCTTT CASRRPFFQGRDTEAFF
TRBJ2-1 TRBD2 NA TRBV10-3 TGTGCCATCAGTGAGCGGGAGGGCCACGATGAGCAGTTCTTC CAISEREGHDEQFF
TRBJ2-7 TRBD2 NA TRBV7-2 TGTGCCAGCAGCTCCTCAGGGTCCTTACTAGCGGGCTACGAGCAGTACTTC CASSSSGSLLAGYEQYF
TRBJ1-1 NA few TRBV11-3 TGTGCCAGCAGCTTACGGGGGGTGAACACTGAAGCTTTCTTT CASSLRGVNTEAFF
TRBJ2-7 NA NA TRBV10-2 TGCGCCAGCATGGCGGTAAGGGGCTACGAGCAGTACTTC CASMAVRGYEQYF
TRBJ2-1 TRBD2 NA TRBV9 TGTGCCAGCAGCGGAGTAATATCCCCTGCGGGAGGGGATGAGCAGTTCTTC CASSGVISPAGGDEQFF
TRBJ2-1 NA NA TRBV5-1 TGCGCCAGCAGGTCCGTCAATGAGCAGTTCTTC CASRSVNEQFF
TRBJ1-5 NA NA TRBV15 TGTGCCACCAGCAGGGGCAGCCAAAATCAGCCCCAGCATTTT CATSRGSQNQPQHF
TRBJ2-5 NA NA TRBV9 TGTGCCAGCAGCGTAGTCCAGGCGGGCCGGGAGACCCAGTACTTC CASSVVQAGRETQYF
TRBJ2-3 TRBD2 once TRBV5-1 TGCGCCAGCAGCGGACTAGCGGGCGGTAGCACAGATACGCAGTATTTT CASSGLAGGSTDTQYF
TRBJ2-7 TRBD2 NA TRBV29-1 TGCAGCGTTGAAGTGTCGGCGGGAGGTGATCGGGAGCAGTACTTC CSVEVSAGGDREQYF
TRBJ1-5 NA NA TRBV6-1 TGTGCCAGCACCGAAAGTCGCGGCGGCAATCAGCCCCAGCATTTT CASTESRGGNQPQHF
TRBJ2-1 TRBD2 once TRBV30 TGTGCCTGGAACGGGGGGTACGGTGAGCAGTTCTTC CAWNGGYGEQFF
TRBJ2-7 NA NA TRBV7-8 TGTGCCAGCAGCTCCCCTTCTGAGGCCTACGAGCAGTACTTC CASSSPSEAYEQYF
TRBJ1-4 NA NA TRBV19 TGTGCCAGTAGTATAGGTCGGCGGCTTGAAAAACTGTTTTTT CASSIGRRLEKLFF
TRBJ1-2 NA NA TRBV28 TGTGCCAGCAGTTTGACCGGGAGTCAAGGGGACTATGGCTACACCTTC CASSLTGSQGDYGYTF
TRBJ1-2 TRBD1 NA TRBV10-3 TGTGCCATCAGTGAGTTGGGACAGAACTATGGCTACACCTTC CAISELGQNYGYTF
TRBJ1-6 TRBD1 NA TRBV2 TGTGCCAGCACGGACAGGGGCAATTCACCCCTCCACTTT CASTDRGNSPLHF
TRBJ2-6 NA few TRBV7-9 TGTGCCAGCAGCTACAGCTCTGGGGCCAACGTCCTGACTTTC CASSYSSGANVLTF
TRBJ2-7 TRBD1 few TRBV9 TGTGCCAGCAGCCCAGAAGGGGACAGGAGCTACTACGAGCAGTACTTC CASSPEGDRSYYEQYF
TRBJ1-4 TRBD1 NA TRBV6-5 TGTGCCAGCAGTACCTCGACAGGGCTCGGGGAAAAACTGTTTTTT CASSTSTGLGEKLFF
TRBJ2-2 NA NA TRBV5-1 TGCGCCAGCAGCTTGGCCCCCGGGAACACCGGGGAGCTGTTTTTT CASSLAPGNTGELFF
TRBJ1-2 NA NA TRBV6-5 TGTGCCAGCAGTTACTCGGCGCGGCCTACTAACTATGGCTACACCTTC CASSYSARPTNYGYTF